The clone carrying this TCR beta chain was counted between two and nine times. Its target is unknown. Time point of the sample: week 35, safety follow-up. The investigators gave 300 ug of mutant IDH1 20-mer peptide in each vaccine dose, together with topical imiquimod. Those who donated had recent WHO grade 3 or 4 IDH1-mutant, ATRX-lost astrocytomas. This sample is part of a study of a mutant IDH1 vaccine in newly diagnosed glioma. Overall study context: Vaccinations were initiated 4-6 weeks following radiotherapy alone, or were given together with temozolomide cycles. Every participant had undergone radiotherapy, temozolomide, or both before, and most underwent both. The study, taken as a whole, reports: Changes in the top peripheral T cell clonotypes seemingly had no bearing on pseudoprogression.

Trimming cost V 1 base and J 8 bases; bases outside gene matches: 7. The CDR3 contains 15 residues. The V gene's germline CDR1 is LNHDA and CDR2 SQIVND (reference sequence). TCRdb's copy holds only in-frame clones and misses some; the assay was immunoSEQ multiplex PCR. Of more than 25,000 clones in the sample, roughly 82% are singletons; the top ten hold around 7.6%. The sequencing here drew on PBMCs, taken from a glioma patient whose treatment included an IDH1 peptide vaccine. This receptor was taken from a man aged 45 to 65 with glioma. This chain links TRBV19 with TRBJ1-2; 10 nucleotides agree with TRBD1. The CDR3 DNA is TGTGCCAGTAGTATAGGCCCGGGGACAGGGGACGGCTACACCTTC. Protein sequence: CASSIGPGTGDGYTF.